This T cell receptor (beta chain) comes out of a study of T cells in Graves' hyperthyroidism and ophthalmopathy. The investigators amplified TCR beta CDR3 regions from RNA transcripts. In the first-round RT-PCR of the TCR CDR3, the HTBI primer set was used. TCRdb re-derived calls from the multiplex PCR reads in MiXCR, one entry per CDR3 protein. This table holds 450,000 to 700,000 distinct CDR3 sequences, under 60% found once. Thyroid ultrasound and orbital computed tomography, with clinical symptoms and serum thyroxine and TRAb, informed diagnoses. The CDR3 loop spans 17 amino acids. In germline, CDR1 is MNHNY, CDR2 SVGAGI (reference sequence). J lost 0 bases, V lost 8 bases, and 9 bases had no gene match. This clonotype was found many times.

The V gene is TRBV6-6, the J gene TRBJ1-4; 10 bases are a match to TRBD1. Sequenced: peripheral blood or thyroid tissue (not recorded which). This sequence was found in a woman younger than 30 with Graves' hyperthyroidism. In DNA, the CDR3 is TGTGCCAGCGAAGGGACAGGGGCCAGTGCAACTAATGAAAAACTGTTTTTT. Translated: CASEGTGASATNEKLFF.